The sequence of this T cell receptor beta chain was determined in a study of cytomegalovirus exposure and HLA in healthy donors. Turning to the study itself: Of all 400 or so donors who were genotyped, around 79% belonged to the Caucasian-associated ancestry cluster.

The trim removed 8 bases at V and 2 bases at J, leaving 5 bases unmatched. There are 14 residues in the CDR3. Germline V gives CDR1 MDHEN, CDR2 SYDVKM. This PCR relied on a set of 60 Vbeta primers and 13 Jbeta primers. This table comes from immunoSEQ multiplex PCR, and its TCRdb copy is limited to in-frame clones, with some not included. Recorded for this sample: about 170,000 clones. The rearrangement uses TRBV28 and TRBJ1-4; 7 bases map to TRBD1. The sequenced sample was PBMCs. The clonotype was recovered from a woman aged 60-70 years in good health and CMV-seronegative. CDR3 sequence reads: CASLSTGTNEKLFF. DNA of the CDR3: TGTGCCAGCCTGTCGACAGGGACTAATGAAAAACTGTTTTTT.